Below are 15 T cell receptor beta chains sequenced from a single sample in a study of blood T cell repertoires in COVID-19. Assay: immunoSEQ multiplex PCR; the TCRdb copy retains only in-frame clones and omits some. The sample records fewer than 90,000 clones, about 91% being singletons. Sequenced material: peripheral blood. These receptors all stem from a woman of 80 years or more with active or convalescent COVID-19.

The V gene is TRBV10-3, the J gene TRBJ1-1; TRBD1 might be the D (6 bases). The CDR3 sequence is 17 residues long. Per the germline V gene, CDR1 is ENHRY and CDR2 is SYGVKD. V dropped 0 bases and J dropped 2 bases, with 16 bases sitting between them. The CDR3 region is CAISESRGAGSNTEAFF. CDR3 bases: TGTGCCATCAGTGAGTCACGGGGGGCCGGATCTAACACTGAAGCTTTCTTT.

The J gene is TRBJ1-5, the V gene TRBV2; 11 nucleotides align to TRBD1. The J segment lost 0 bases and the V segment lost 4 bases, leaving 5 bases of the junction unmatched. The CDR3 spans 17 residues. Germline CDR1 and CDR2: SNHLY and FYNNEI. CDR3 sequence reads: CASSGWDRGYSNQPQHF. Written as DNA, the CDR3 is TGTGCCAGCAGTGGGTGGGACAGGGGGTATAGCAATCAGCCCCAGCATTTT.

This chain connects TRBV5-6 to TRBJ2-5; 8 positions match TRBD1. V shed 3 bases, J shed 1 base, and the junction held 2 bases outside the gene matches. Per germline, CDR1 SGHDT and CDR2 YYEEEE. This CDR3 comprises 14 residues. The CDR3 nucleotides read TGTGCCAGCAGCTCCCAGGGGGCCCAAGAGACCCAGTACTTC. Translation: CASSSQGAQETQYF.

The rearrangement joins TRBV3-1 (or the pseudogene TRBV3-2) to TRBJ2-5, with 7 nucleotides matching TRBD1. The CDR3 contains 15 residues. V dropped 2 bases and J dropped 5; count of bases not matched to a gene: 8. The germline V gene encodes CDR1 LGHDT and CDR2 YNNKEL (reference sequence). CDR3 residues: CASSQRGTAFETQYF. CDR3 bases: TGTGCCAGCAGCCAACGAGGGACAGCATTTGAGACCCAGTACTTC.

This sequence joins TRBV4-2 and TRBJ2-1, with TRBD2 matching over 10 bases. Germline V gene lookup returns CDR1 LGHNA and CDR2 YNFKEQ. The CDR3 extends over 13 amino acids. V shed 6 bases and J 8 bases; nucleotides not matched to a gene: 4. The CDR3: CASSPSGSYEQFF. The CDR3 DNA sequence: TGTGCCAGCAGTCCTAGCGGGAGCTATGAGCAGTTCTTC.

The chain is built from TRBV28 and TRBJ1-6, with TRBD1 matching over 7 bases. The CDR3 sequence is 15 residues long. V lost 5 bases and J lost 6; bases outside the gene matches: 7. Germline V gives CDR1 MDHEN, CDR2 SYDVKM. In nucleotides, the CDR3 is TGTGCCAGCAGTCCTCCGACAGGGACTAATTCACCCCTCCACTTT. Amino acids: CASSPPTGTNSPLHF.

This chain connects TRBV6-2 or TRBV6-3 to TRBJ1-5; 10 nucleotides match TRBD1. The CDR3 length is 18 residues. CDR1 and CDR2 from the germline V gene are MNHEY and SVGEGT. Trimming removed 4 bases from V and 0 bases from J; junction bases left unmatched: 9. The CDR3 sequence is CASSWIPDRGDSNQPQHF. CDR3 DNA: TGTGCCAGCAGTTGGATACCGGACAGGGGGGATAGCAATCAGCCCCAGCATTTT.

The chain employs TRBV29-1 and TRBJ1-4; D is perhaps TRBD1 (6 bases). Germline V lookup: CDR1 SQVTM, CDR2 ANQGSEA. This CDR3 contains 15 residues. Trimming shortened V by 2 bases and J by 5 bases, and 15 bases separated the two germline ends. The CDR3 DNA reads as TGCAGCGTTGAATCCCGGGACACCTCCAATGAAAAACTGTTTTTT. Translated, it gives CSVESRDTSNEKLFF.

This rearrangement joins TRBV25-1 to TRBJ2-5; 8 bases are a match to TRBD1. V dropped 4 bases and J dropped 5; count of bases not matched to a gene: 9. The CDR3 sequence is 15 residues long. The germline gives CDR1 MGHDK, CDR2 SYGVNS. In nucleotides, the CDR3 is TGTGCCAGCAGTGCACCGCAGGGGGCCGGGGAGACCCAGTACTTC. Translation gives CASSAPQGAGETQYF.

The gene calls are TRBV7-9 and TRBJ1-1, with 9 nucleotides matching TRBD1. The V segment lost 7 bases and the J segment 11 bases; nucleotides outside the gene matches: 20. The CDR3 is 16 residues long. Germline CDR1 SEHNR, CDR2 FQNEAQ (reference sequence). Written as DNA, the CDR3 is TGTGCCAGCACCCTAAGGACGGGGACAGGGTCGATCGAGGCTTTCTTT. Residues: CASTLRTGTGSIEAFF.

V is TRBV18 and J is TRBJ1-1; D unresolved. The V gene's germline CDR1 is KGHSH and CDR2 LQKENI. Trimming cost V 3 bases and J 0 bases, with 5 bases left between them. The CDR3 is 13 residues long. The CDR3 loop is CASSPAVNTEAFF. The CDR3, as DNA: TGTGCCAGCTCACCGGCGGTGAACACTGAAGCTTTCTTT.

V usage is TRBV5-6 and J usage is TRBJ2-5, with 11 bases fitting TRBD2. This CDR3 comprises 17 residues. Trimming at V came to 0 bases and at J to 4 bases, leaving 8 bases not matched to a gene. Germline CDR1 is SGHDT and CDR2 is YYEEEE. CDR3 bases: TGTGCCAGCAGCTTGGTAGTAGCGGGAGGGCCGGGAGAGACCCAGTACTTC. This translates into CASSLVVAGGPGETQYF.

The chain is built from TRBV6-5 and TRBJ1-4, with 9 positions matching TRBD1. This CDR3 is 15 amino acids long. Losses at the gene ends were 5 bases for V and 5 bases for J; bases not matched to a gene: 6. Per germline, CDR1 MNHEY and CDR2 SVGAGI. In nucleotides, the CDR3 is TGTGCCAGCAGTACCCAGACAGGGGGGAATGAAAAACTGTTTTTT. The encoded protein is CASSTQTGGNEKLFF.

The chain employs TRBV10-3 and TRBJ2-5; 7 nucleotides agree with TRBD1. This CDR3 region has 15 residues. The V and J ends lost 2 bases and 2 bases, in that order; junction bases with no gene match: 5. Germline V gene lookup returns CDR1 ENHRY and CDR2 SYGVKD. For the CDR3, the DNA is TGTGCCATCAGTGAGCCACAACAGGGGCAAGAGACCCAGTACTTC. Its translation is CAISEPQQGQETQYF.

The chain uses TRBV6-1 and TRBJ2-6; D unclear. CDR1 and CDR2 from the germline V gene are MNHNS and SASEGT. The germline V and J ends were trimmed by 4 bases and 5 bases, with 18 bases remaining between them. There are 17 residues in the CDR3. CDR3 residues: CASSVNVLELWANVLTF. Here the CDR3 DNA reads TGTGCCAGCAGTGTCAACGTTTTGGAGCTCTGGGCCAACGTCCTGACTTTC.